This T cell receptor beta chain was profiled in a study of shared clonotypes between healthy human individuals. Study context: Each donor had three CD4 naive, three CD4 memory, two CD8 naive and one CD8 memory plate. General study results and limits: The four-donor shared clonotypes exceeded non-shared clonotypes in generation probability, with non-shared ones scoring lower.

Comments on this clone: Its target is not known.

Here immunoSEQ multiplex PCR was the method, and the copy in TCRdb shows in-frame clones only, minus some. The sample lists about 2.4 million clones, roughly 93% occurring once. V lost 4 bases and J lost 1, with 14 bases in between. The germline gives CDR1 SGHRS, CDR2 YFSETQ. This CDR3 region has 15 residues. The sequence came from a man aged 18 to 30 in good health. Some clones in this sample may be carry-over from other donors' samples. The chain uses TRBV5-1 and TRBJ1-1; D is possibly TRBD1 (5 bases). The specimen sequenced was naive CD4+ T cells from PBMCs. Specified subset: CD45RA+ positively selected. The CDR3 here is CASSLQGLGNTEAFF. The CDR3 region has the DNA TGCGCCAGCAGCCTTCAGGGACTCGGGAACACTGAAGCTTTCTTT. Full variable domain (outside the CDR3, taken from reference TRBV5-1 and TRBJ1-1): KAGVTQTPRYLIKTRGQQVTLSCSPISGHRSVSWYQQTPGQGLQFLFEYFSETQRNKGNFPGRFSGRQFSNSRSEMNVSTLELGDSALYLCASSLQGLGNTEAFFGQGTRLTVV.